This entry describes one TCR beta chain. Germline V lookup: CDR1 MDHEN, CDR2 SYDVKM. Trimming cost V 2 bases and J 0 bases, with 14 bases left between them. This CDR3 region has 16 residues. The data derive from a study of T-cell reconstitution after alpha-beta-depleted transplantation in children. TCRbeta library preparation incorporated unique molecular identifiers. TCRdb recomputed calls from the PCR reads with MiXCR, one row per CDR3 protein. The sample records some 350,000 distinct CDR3 sequences, approximately 10% being singletons. The TCR comes from a human donor who donated a stem cell graft to a child with acute lymphoblastic leukemia. V usage is TRBV28 and J usage is TRBJ2-7; D possibly matches TRBD1 or TRBD2 (5 bases each). The specimen comprised PBMCs from the stem cell graft donor, sampled from the stem cell graft. This CDR3 is CASSLKWDQDSYEQYF. The CDR3 nucleotides read TGTGCCAGCAGTTTAAAATGGGACCAGGACTCCTACGAGCAGTACTTC.